The 13 T cell receptor beta chains listed next were all sequenced from one sample in a study of blood T cell repertoires in COVID-19. Sequenced by immunoSEQ multiplex PCR; TCRdb stores in-frame clones only, minus some. In the table there are around 300,000 clones, about four fifths of which are singletons. Sample: peripheral blood. These receptors all stem from a man aged 25 to 40 with active or convalescent COVID-19.

The chain joins TRBV6-5 to TRBJ2-1, with 13 bases identical to TRBD2. The germline CDR1 and CDR2 sequences are MNHEY and SVGAGI. The junction had 8 bases not matched to a gene; V was cut back by 6 bases and J by 12 bases. The CDR3 contains 14 residues. The CDR3 region has the DNA TGTGCCAGCAGCCTGCGGACTAGCGGGAGTATGCAGTTCTTC. It encodes CASSLRTSGSMQFF.

V is TRBV5-1 and J is TRBJ1-4; the match to TRBD1 covers 11 bases. After removal of 7 bases from V and 10 bases from J, the junction contained 15 bases not matched to a gene. The CDR3 is 16 amino acids. The germline CDR1 and CDR2 sequences are SGHRS and YFSETQ. The CDR3 spells CASEPGTGGRRGKLFF. The CDR3 DNA reads as TGCGCCAGCGAGCCGGGGACAGGGGGGCGAAGGGGAAAACTGTTTTTT.

This clone was seen only once. J is TRBJ1-4 and V is TRBV28; D call uncertain. The V and J ends lost 10 bases and 11 bases respectively, with 23 bases between them. The CDR3 has 14 residues. From germline, CDR1 is MDHEN and CDR2 SYDVKM. Here the CDR3 reads CATTPPGVREKLFF. The CDR3 nucleotides read TGTGCCACCACCCCACCTGGGGTCCGGGAGAAACTGTTTTTT.

V is TRBV6-5 and J is TRBJ1-3, with TRBD1 matching 7 bases. Germline V gives CDR1 MNHEY, CDR2 SVGAGI. V lost 6 bases and J lost 0; bases outside the gene matches: 5. This CDR3 spans 15 amino acids. CDR3 loop: CASRDRRSSGNTIYF. CDR3 DNA sequence: TGTGCCAGCAGGGACAGGCGTTCCTCTGGAAACACCATATATTTT.

The V gene is TRBV28, the J gene TRBJ1-1, with D possibly matching TRBD1 (6 bases). Trimming left V 5 bases short and J 5 bases short, with 15 bases between. Per the germline V gene, CDR1 is MDHEN and CDR2 is SYDVKM. The CDR3 is made up of 14 amino acids. CDR3 nucleotide sequence: TGTGCCAGCAGTCCGAACAGGGCCTGGACTGAAGCTTTCTTT. Its protein product is CASSPNRAWTEAFF.

This rearrangement joins TRBV5-1 to TRBJ2-7; 8 bases line up with TRBD2. The length of the CDR3 is 14 residues. In germline, CDR1 is SGHRS, CDR2 YFSETQ. The V segment lost 4 bases and the J segment 4 bases; nucleotides outside the gene matches: 7. This CDR3 is CASSPNRGGYEQYF. The CDR3, as DNA: TGCGCCAGCAGCCCCAACCGGGGGGGGTACGAGCAGTACTTC. The full variable domain, in which reference TRBV5-1 and TRBJ2-7 provide the parts outside the CDR3, is KAGVTQTPRYLIKTRGQQVTLSCSPISGHRSVSWYQQTPGQGLQFLFEYFSETQRNKGNFPGRFSGRQFSNSRSEMNVSTLELGDSALYLCASSPNRGGYEQYFGPGTRLTVT.

The V call is TRBV3-1 (or the pseudogene TRBV3-2), the J call TRBJ2-2; TRBD1 aligns across 9 bases. From germline, CDR1 is LGHDT and CDR2 YNNKEL (reference sequence). Trimming cost V 2 bases and J 13 bases; bases outside gene matches: 5. CDR3 length: 13 amino acids. CDR3 DNA sequence: TGTGCCAGCAGCCAACCAGGGACAGGGAGGCTGTTTTTT. Its protein product is CASSQPGTGRLFF.

V usage is TRBV24-1 and J usage is TRBJ2-1, with TRBD2 identical over 7 bases. V was clipped by 1 base and J by 5 bases; unmatched bases: 4. The CDR3 extends over 15 amino acids. CDR1 is KGHDR, CDR2 SFDVKD, per germline. The CDR3 region is CATSDFTSANNEQFF. Written as DNA, the CDR3 is TGTGCCACCAGTGATTTTACTAGCGCGAACAATGAGCAGTTCTTC.

The genes are TRBV6-1 and TRBJ2-7; D unresolved. Trimming removed 3 bases from V and 0 bases from J, with 6 bases in between. The germline V gene encodes CDR1 MNHNS and CDR2 SASEGT. CDR3 length: 13 amino acids. This CDR3 reads CASSDPYSYEQYF. CDR3 nucleotide sequence: TGTGCCAGCAGTGACCCTTACTCCTACGAGCAGTACTTC.

The chain links TRBV3-1 (or the pseudogene TRBV3-2) to TRBJ2-1; D is possibly TRBD2 (6 bases). Germline values: CDR1 LGHDT, CDR2 YNNKEL (reference sequence). Trimming shortened V by 1 base and J by 2 bases, and 12 bases separated the two germline ends. This CDR3 has 16 residues. CDR3 in DNA: TGTGCCAGCAGCCAAGTGGGGGGAGCGACCTACAATGAGCAGTTCTTC. Its protein is CASSQVGGATYNEQFF.

The chain's CDR3 is CASSLIPTEEQYF. CDR3 nucleotide sequence: TGTGCCAGCAGCTTGATCCCCACCGAGGAGCAGTACTTC. This chain links TRBV5-4 with TRBJ2-7, with D uncertain. Trimming removed 1 base at V and 7 bases at J, with 12 bases between. Germline assignment: CDR1 SGHNT and CDR2 YYREEE (reference sequence). The CDR3 sequence is 13 residues long.

This clone was seen a handful of times. The chain uses TRBV6-6 and TRBJ2-7, with D perhaps matching TRBD1 (6 bases). The CDR3 contains 13 residues. V lost 10 bases and J 5 bases, leaving 18 bases between the germline ends. Germline V CDR1 and CDR2: MNHNY, SVGAGI (reference sequence). The CDR3 protein is CATRGGKHDEQYF. CDR3 nucleotides: TGTGCCACTAGAGGGGGTAAACATGACGAGCAGTACTTC.

V and J are TRBV4-3 and TRBJ2-3; 8 bases align to TRBD2. The CDR3 sequence is 17 residues long. Trimming at V came to 4 bases and at J to 5 bases, leaving 14 bases not matched to a gene. Per the germline V gene, CDR1 is LGHNA and CDR2 is YSLEER. CDR3 sequence: CASSRRSGRLALDTQYF. The CDR3 nucleotides read TGCGCCAGCAGCCGTAGGTCGGGGAGACTAGCGCTAGATACGCAGTATTTT.